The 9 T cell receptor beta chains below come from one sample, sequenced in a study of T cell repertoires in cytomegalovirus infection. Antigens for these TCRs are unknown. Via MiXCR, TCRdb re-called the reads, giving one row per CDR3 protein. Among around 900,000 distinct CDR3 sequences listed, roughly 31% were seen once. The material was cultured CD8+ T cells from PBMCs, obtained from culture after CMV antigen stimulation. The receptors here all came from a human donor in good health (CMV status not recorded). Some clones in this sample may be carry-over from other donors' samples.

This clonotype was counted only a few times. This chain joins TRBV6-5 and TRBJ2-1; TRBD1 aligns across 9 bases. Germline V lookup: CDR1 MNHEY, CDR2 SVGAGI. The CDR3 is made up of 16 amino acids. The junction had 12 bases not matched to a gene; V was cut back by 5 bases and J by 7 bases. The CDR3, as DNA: TGTGCCAGCAGTCCCTCCGGGACAGGGTGGGAAAATGAGCAGTTCTTC. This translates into CASSPSGTGWENEQFF.

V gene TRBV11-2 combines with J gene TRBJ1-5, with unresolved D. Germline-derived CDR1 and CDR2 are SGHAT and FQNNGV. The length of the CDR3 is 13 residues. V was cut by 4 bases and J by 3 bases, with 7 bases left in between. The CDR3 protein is CASSSNANQPQHF. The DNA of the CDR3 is TGTGCCAGCAGCTCAAACGCCAATCAGCCCCAGCATTTT. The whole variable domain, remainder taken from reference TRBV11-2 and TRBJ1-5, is EAGVAQSPRYKIIEKRQSVAFWCNPISGHATLYWYQQILGQGPKLLIQFQNNGVVDDSQLPKDRFSAERLKGVDSTLKIQPAKLEDSAVYLCASSSNANQPQHFGDGTRLSIL.

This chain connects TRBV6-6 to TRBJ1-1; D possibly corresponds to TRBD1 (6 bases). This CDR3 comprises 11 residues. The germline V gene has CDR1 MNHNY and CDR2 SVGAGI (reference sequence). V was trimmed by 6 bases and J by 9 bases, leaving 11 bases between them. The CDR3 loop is CASRQGPQAFF. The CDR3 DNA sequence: TGTGCCAGCAGGCAGGGGCCGCAAGCTTTCTTT.

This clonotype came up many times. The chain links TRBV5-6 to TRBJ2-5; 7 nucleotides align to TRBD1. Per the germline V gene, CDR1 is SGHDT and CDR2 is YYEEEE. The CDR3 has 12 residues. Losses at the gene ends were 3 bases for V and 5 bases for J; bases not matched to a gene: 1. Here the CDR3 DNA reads TGTGCCAGCAGCTCGGACAGGGAGACCCAGTACTTC. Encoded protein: CASSSDRETQYF.

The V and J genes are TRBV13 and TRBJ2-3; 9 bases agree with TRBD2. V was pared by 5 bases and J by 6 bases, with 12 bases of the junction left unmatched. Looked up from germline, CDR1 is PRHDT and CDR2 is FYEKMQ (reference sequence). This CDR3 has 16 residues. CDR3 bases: TGTGCCAGCAGCCACCGGGGCGGGGGGGCCCGGGATACGCAGTATTTT. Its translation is CASSHRGGGARDTQYF.

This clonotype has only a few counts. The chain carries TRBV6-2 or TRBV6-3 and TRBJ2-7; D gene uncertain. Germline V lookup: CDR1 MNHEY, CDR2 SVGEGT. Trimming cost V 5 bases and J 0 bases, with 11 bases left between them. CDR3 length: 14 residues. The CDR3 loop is CASSLLLSSYEQYV. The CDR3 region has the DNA TGTGCCAGCAGTCTACTCCTCAGCTCCTACGAGCAGTACGTC.

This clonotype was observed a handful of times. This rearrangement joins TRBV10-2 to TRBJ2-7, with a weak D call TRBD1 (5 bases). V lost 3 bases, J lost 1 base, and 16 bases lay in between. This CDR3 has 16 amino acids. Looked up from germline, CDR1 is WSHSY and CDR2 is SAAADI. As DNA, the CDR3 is TGCGCCAGCAGTGACGGCAGGGATATTATGTCCTACGAGCAGTACTTC. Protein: CASSDGRDIMSYEQYF.

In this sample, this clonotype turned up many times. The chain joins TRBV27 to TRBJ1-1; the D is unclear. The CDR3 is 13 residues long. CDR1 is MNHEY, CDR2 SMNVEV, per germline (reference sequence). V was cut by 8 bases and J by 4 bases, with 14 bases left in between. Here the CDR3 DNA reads TGTGCCAGCCGCGGATCTAGGTTCACTGAAGCTTTCTTT. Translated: CASRGSRFTEAFF.

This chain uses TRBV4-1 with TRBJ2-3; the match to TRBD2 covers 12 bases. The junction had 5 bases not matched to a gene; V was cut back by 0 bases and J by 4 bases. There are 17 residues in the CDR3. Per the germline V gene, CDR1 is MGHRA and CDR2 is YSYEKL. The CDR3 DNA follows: TGCGCCAGCAGCCAAGACGGGCTAGCGGGGGGGCCAGATACGCAGTATTTT. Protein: CASSQDGLAGGPDTQYF.